This TCR beta chain was obtained from a study of blood T cell repertoires in COVID-19. Study-level information: Acute and convalescent COVID-19 specimens originated in the United States, Italy and Spain. PBMCs, B-cell-depleted T cells, or T cells provided the cDNA or gDNA that made up the material.

Authors' processing steps: Estimation of nucleated cell counts relied on the amplification of reference gene primers. The repertoire was sequenced with immunoSEQ multiplex PCR; TCRdb's copy has only in-frame clones and lacks some. The DNA was the basis for D and trimming; V, J and clone size are from that table. The data contain fewer than 250,000 clones, approximately 83% of them singletons. Trimming cost V 7 bases and J 5 bases; bases outside gene matches: 10. Germline V gene lookup returns CDR1 LGHDT and CDR2 YNNKEL (reference sequence). This CDR3 is built from 16 residues. Participants reported their clinical history, and cohort assignment relied on those reports.

The TCR sequence derives from a woman in her thirties or forties with acute COVID-19. The J gene is TRBJ2-5, the V gene TRBV3-1 (or the pseudogene TRBV3-2); 13 nucleotides match TRBD2. Sequenced material: PBMCs or T cells enriched from blood (not recorded which). The CDR3 here is CASNPPGLAGEETQYF. The CDR3 DNA sequence: TGTGCCAGCAACCCTCCTGGACTAGCGGGAGAGGAGACCCAGTACTTC.